This is a list of T cell receptor beta chains from one sample in a study of blood T cell repertoires in COVID-19. Using immunoSEQ multiplex PCR, the repertoire was profiled, and TCRdb retains in-frame clones only, with some absent. The sample holds about 91,000 clones, around nine tenths seen once. Sequencing input: peripheral blood. The source is a woman in her 70s with acute or convalescent COVID-19. Each CDR3 is given with its conserved first and last residue. A D gene is named only where the DNA matches it firmly. Not all rows give a size; the values are once, few, many and, for expanded clones, a class.

d_call,v_call,clone_size,j_call,cdr3_aa,cdr3_nt
.,TRBV7-8,.,TRBJ2-7,CASSLGASPIWPTSSYEQYF,TGTGCCAGCAGCTTAGGGGCGAGCCCCATTTGGCCCACGAGCTCCTACGAGCAGTACTTC
.,TRBV30,.,TRBJ1-5,CAWGQSTSNQPQHF,TGTGCCTGGGGACAGTCTACGAGCAATCAGCCCCAGCATTTT
TRBD2,TRBV7-8,.,TRBJ2-2,CASSPRGLAGPSANTGELFF,TGTGCCAGCAGCCCACGAGGACTAGCGGGACCAAGCGCGAACACCGGGGAGCTGTTTTTT
TRBD2,TRBV3-1/TRBV3-2,.,TRBJ2-1,CASSQGVLAAWDEQFF,TGTGCCAGCAGCCAAGGGGTACTAGCGGCCTGGGATGAGCAGTTCTTC
TRBD1,TRBV3-1/TRBV3-2,.,TRBJ2-1,CASSQEGTGKDNEQFF,TGTGCCAGCAGCCAAGAGGGGACAGGGAAGGACAATGAGCAGTTCTTC
.,TRBV5-1,few,TRBJ1-6,CASSLPEDNSPLHF,TGCGCCAGCAGCTTGCCAGAGGATAATTCACCCCTCCACTTT
TRBD1,TRBV11-1,once,TRBJ1-2,CASSFGTGGYGYTF,TGTGCCAGCAGCTTCGGTACAGGGGGCTATGGCTACACCTTC
TRBD1,TRBV6-5,.,TRBJ2-5,CASRQGANQETQYF,TGTGCCAGCAGGCAGGGGGCCAACCAAGAGACCCAGTACTTC
TRBD1,TRBV7-9,.,TRBJ1-2,CASSLGTGHGYTF,TGTGCCAGCAGCTTGGGGACAGGGCATGGCTACACCTTC
.,TRBV19,.,TRBJ1-5,CASSIGGGSGQPQHF,TGTGCCAGTAGTATAGGGGGGGGGAGCGGTCAGCCCCAGCATTTT
TRBD2,TRBV29-1,.,TRBJ2-1,CSVGRGGSSYNEQFF,TGCAGCGTTGGGCGGGGCGGGAGCTCCTACAATGAGCAGTTCTTC
TRBD1,TRBV19,.,TRBJ1-1,CASSPDRGNTEAFF,TGTGCCAGTAGTCCGGACAGGGGGAACACTGAAGCTTTCTTT
.,TRBV5-6,.,TRBJ1-3,CASSRQQGSGNTIYF,TGTGCCAGCAGCCGACAACAGGGATCTGGAAACACCATATATTTT
.,TRBV11-2,.,TRBJ1-1,CASSLGPSRSTEAFF,TGTGCCAGCAGCTTAGGTCCCTCGAGGAGCACTGAAGCTTTCTTT
.,TRBV27,.,TRBJ2-7,CASSLYLGRFGTYEQYF,TGTGCCAGCAGTTTATACCTGGGTCGGTTCGGGACCTACGAGCAGTACTTC
.,TRBV4-1,.,TRBJ1-2,CASSQATNYGYTF,TGCGCCAGCAGCCAAGCGACAAACTATGGCTACACCTTC
TRBD1,TRBV5-4,.,TRBJ1-6,CASSSWTGDNSPLHF,TGTGCCAGCAGCTCCTGGACAGGGGATAATTCACCCCTCCACTTT
TRBD1,TRBV5-8,few,TRBJ2-7,CASSSQGQGVYEQYF,TGTGCCAGCAGTTCTCAAGGACAGGGAGTCTACGAGCAGTACTTC
TRBD1,TRBV5-5,.,TRBJ1-1,CASSLGIWVGTVNTEAFF,TGTGCCAGCAGCTTGGGGATTTGGGTTGGGACAGTGAACACTGAAGCTTTCTTT
TRBD1,TRBV27,.,TRBJ1-2,CASSPTGGSNYGYTF,TGTGCCAGCAGTCCGACAGGGGGGTCTAACTATGGCTACACCTTC
.,TRBV2,.,TRBJ1-5,CASSESGANQPQHF,TGTGCCAGCAGTGAAAGTGGGGCCAATCAGCCCCAGCATTTT
TRBD2,TRBV6-6,.,TRBJ2-5,CASSYSSGGGQETQYF,TGTGCCAGCAGTTACTCGAGCGGGGGTGGTCAAGAGACCCAGTACTTC
.,TRBV5-1,.,TRBJ1-4,CASSPGGATNEKLFF,TGCGCCAGCAGCCCCGGGGGGGCAACTAATGAAAAACTGTTTTTT
.,TRBV15,.,TRBJ1-5,CATSRDRNNQPQHF,TGTGCCACCAGCAGAGACAGGAACAATCAGCCCCAGCATTTT
.,TRBV5-5,.,TRBJ1-5,CASSFYGPYGNQPQHF,TGTGCCAGCAGCTTCTATGGGCCTTATGGCAATCAGCCCCAGCATTTT
TRBD1,TRBV15,.,TRBJ1-5,CATSREGYRGDQPQHF,TGTGCCACCAGCAGAGAGGGCTACAGGGGCGATCAGCCCCAGCATTTT
TRBD2,TRBV11-3,.,TRBJ2-7,CASSSREGPAYEQYF,TGTGCCAGCAGCTCAAGGGAGGGGCCGGCCTACGAGCAGTACTTC
.,TRBV6-4,.,TRBJ2-1,CASSVDRLSNEQFF,TGTGCCAGCAGTGTAGACAGGCTGAGCAATGAGCAGTTCTTC
TRBD1,TRBV7-9,.,TRBJ1-2,CASSLASGQGARNYGYTF,TGTGCCAGCAGCTTAGCCTCGGGGCAGGGGGCCCGAAACTATGGCTACACCTTC
.,TRBV30,.,TRBJ1-1,CAWSTRVNTEAFF,TGTGCCTGGAGTACACGGGTGAACACTGAAGCTTTCTTT
TRBD1,TRBV5-4,.,TRBJ2-7,CASSSPPGQSYEQYF,TGTGCCAGCAGCTCCCCACCGGGACAGTCCTACGAGCAGTACTTC
.,TRBV14,.,TRBJ1-1,CASSPLGLRAFF,TGTGCCAGCAGCCCACTTGGACTGAGGGCTTTCTTT
TRBD2,TRBV4-2,.,TRBJ2-2,CASSQLSLATSIGELFF,TGTGCCAGCAGCCAATTATCATTGGCGACTAGCATCGGGGAGCTGTTTTTT
.,TRBV3-1/TRBV3-2,.,TRBJ1-5,CASSQGQGRDQPQHF,TGTGCCAGCAGCCAAGGGCAGGGGAGGGATCAGCCCCAGCATTTT
TRBD2,TRBV29-1,.,TRBJ2-3,CSVAPGLAGGTDTQYF,TGCAGCGTTGCGCCGGGACTAGCGGGGGGCACAGATACGCAGTATTTT
TRBD2,TRBV27,.,TRBJ2-1,CASSFGGRHNEQFF,TGTGCCAGCAGTTTTGGCGGGAGGCACAATGAGCAGTTCTTC
.,TRBV13,.,TRBJ2-7,CASSLDRNYEQYF,TGTGCCAGCAGCTTAGACAGGAACTACGAGCAGTACTTC
.,TRBV21-1,.,TRBJ2-7,CASSKELGTGIDEQYF,TGTGCCAGCAGCAAAGAACTCGGGACAGGGATTGACGAGCAGTACTTC
.,TRBV9,.,TRBJ1-4,CASSLTDGYNEKLFF,TGTGCCAGCAGCCTGACAGACGGCTATAATGAAAAACTGTTTTTT